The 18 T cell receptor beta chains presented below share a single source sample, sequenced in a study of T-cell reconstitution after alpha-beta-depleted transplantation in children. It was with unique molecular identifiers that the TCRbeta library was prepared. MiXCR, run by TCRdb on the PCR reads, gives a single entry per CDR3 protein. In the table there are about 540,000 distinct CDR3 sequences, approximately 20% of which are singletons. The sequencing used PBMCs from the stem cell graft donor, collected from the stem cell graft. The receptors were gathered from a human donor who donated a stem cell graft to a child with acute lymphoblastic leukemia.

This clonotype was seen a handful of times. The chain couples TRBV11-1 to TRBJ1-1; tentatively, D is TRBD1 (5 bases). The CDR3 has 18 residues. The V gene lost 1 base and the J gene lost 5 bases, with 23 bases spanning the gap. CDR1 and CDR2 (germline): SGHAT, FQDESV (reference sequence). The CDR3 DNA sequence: TGTGCCAGCAGCTTAGGTGGGGGATCTCTGGGGGTCGGGACTGAAGCTTTCTTT. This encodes CASSLGGGSLGVGTEAFF.

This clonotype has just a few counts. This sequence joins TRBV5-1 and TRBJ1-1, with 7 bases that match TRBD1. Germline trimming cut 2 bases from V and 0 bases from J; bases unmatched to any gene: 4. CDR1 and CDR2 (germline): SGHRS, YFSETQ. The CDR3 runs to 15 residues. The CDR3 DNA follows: TGCGCCAGCAGCTTAGGGACAGAAATGAACACTGAAGCTTTCTTT. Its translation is CASSLGTEMNTEAFF. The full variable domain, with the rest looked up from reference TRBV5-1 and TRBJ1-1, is KAGVTQTPRYLIKTRGQQVTLSCSPISGHRSVSWYQQTPGQGLQFLFEYFSETQRNKGNFPGRFSGRQFSNSRSEMNVSTLELGDSALYLCASSLGTEMNTEAFFGQGTRLTVV.

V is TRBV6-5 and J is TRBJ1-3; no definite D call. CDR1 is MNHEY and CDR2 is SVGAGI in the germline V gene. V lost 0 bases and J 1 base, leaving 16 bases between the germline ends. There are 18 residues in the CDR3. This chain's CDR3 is CASSYSVRGGLSGNTIYF. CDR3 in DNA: TGTGCCAGCAGTTACTCGGTGAGAGGTGGCTTGTCTGGAAACACCATATATTTT.

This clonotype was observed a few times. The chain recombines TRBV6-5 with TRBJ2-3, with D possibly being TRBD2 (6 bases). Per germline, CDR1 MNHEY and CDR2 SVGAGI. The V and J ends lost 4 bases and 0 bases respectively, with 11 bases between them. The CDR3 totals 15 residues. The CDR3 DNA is TGTGCCAGCAGTTTAGCGGAGGCTAGCACAGATACGCAGTATTTT. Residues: CASSLAEASTDTQYF.

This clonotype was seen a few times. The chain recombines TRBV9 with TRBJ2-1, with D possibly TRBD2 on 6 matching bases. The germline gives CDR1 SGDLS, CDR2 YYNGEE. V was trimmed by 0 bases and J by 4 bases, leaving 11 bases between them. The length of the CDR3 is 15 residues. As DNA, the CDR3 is TGTGCCAGCAGCGTAGCGGCGGGATCGTACAATGAGCAGTTCTTC. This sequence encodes CASSVAAGSYNEQFF.

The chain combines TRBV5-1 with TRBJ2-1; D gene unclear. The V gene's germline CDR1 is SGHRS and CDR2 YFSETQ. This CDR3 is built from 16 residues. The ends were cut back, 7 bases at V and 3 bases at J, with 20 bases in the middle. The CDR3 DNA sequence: TGCGCCAGCCATAGGGCGGCATCATCAATCTACAATGAGCAGTTCTTC. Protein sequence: CASHRAASSIYNEQFF.

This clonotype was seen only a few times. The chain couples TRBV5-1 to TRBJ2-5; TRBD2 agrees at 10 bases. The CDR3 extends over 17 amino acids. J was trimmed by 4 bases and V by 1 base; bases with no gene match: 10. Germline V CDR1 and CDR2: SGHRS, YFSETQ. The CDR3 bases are TGCGCCAGCAGCTTGTGGGCTAGCGGGAGTGGTGGAGAGACCCAGTACTTC. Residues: CASSLWASGSGGETQYF.

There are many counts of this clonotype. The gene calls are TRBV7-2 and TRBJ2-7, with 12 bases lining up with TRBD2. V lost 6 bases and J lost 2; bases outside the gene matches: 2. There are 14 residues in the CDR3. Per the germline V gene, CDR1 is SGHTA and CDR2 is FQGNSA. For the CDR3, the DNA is TGTGCCAGCAGACGGACTAGCGGGGCCTACGAGCAGTACTTC. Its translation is CASRRTSGAYEQYF.

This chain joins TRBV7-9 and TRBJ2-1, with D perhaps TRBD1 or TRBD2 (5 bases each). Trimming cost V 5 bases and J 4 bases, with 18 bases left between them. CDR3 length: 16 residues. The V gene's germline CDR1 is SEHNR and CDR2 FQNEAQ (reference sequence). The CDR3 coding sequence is TGTGCCAGCAGCCCCCTCTGGGGGTCCGGATACAATGAGCAGTTCTTC. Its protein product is CASSPLWGSGYNEQFF.

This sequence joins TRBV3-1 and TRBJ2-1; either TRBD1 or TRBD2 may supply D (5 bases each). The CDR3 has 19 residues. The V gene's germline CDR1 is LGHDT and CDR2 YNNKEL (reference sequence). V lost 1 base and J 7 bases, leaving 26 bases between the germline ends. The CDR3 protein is CASSQVPGLGENHANEQFF. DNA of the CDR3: TGTGCCAGCAGCCAAGTACCCGGCTTGGGGGAGAACCATGCTAATGAGCAGTTCTTC.

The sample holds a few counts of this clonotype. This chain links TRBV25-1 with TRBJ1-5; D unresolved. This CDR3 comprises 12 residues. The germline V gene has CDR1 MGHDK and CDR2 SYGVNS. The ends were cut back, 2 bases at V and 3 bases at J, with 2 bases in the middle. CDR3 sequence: CASSEANQPQHF. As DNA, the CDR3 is TGTGCCAGCAGTGAAGCCAATCAGCCCCAGCATTTT. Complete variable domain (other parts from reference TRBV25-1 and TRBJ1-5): EADIYQTPRYLVIGTGKKITLECSQTMGHDKMYWYQQDPGMELHLIHYSYGVNSTEKGDLSSESTVSRIRTEHFPLTLESARPSHTSQYLCASSEANQPQHFGDGTRLSIL.

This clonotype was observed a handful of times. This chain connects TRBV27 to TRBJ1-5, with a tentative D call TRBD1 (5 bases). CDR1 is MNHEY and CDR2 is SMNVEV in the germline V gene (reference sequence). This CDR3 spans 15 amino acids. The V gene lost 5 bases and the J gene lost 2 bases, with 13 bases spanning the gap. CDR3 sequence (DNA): TGTGCCAGCAGTGTGTCGGGGACGGGCAATCAGCCCCAGCATTTT. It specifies CASSVSGTGNQPQHF.

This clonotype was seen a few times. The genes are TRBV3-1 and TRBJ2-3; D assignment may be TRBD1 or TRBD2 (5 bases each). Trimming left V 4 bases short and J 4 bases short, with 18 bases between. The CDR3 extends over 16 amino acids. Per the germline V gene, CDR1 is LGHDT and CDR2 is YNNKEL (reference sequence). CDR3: CASSLYTGRFPDTQYF. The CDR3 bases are TGTGCCAGCAGCCTATATACGGGACGGTTCCCAGATACGCAGTATTTT.

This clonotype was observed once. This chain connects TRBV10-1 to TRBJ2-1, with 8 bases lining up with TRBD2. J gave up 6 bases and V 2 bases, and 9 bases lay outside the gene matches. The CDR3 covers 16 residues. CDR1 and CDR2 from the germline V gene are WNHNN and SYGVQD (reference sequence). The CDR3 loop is CASSEVPSGPGNEQFF. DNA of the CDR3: TGCGCCAGCAGTGAGGTACCTAGCGGGCCGGGCAATGAGCAGTTCTTC.

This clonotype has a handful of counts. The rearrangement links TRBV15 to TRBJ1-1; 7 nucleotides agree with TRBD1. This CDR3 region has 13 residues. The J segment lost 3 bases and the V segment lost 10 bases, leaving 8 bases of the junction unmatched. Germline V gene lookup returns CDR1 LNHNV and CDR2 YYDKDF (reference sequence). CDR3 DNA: TGTGCCATCGAACTAACAGGGGACACTGAAGCTTTCTTT. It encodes CAIELTGDTEAFF.

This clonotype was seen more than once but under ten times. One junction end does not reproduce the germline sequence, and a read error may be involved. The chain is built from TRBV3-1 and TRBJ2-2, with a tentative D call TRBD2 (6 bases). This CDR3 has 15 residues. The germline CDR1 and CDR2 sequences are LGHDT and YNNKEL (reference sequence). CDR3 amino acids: CASNQPRLGVGELFF. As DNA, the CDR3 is TGTGCCAGCAACCAACCGCGACTAGGGGTCGGGGAGCTGTTTTTT.

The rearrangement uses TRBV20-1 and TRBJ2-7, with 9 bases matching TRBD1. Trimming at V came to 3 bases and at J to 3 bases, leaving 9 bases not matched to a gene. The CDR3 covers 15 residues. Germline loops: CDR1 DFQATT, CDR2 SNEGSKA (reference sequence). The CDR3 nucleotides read TGCAGTGCTAGTCGCCGGGACAGGGCCTTCTACGAGCAGTACTTC. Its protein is CSASRRDRAFYEQYF.

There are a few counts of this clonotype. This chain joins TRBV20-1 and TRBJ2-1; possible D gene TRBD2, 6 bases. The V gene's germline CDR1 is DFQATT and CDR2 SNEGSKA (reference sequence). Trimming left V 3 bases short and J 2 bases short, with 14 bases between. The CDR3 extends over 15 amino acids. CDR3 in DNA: TGCAGTGCTAGCGACACTAGCACCACCTACAATGAGCAGTTCTTC. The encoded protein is CSASDTSTTYNEQFF.